The 10 T cell receptor beta chains listed next were all sequenced from one sample in a study of identical twins. In TCRdb, the 5' RACE reads were re-called with MiXCR into one record per CDR3 protein. Here the sample spans 1.5 million to 2 million distinct CDR3 sequences, about 31% being singletons. Sample: cord blood. Receptor source: a newborn girl in good health.

The gene calls are TRBV28 and TRBJ1-6; the match to TRBD1 covers 7 bases. CDR3 length: 15 residues. Germline CDR1 and CDR2: MDHEN and SYDVKM. Trimming removed 5 bases from V and 5 bases from J; junction bases left unmatched: 6. The chain's CDR3 is CASSVLDRHNSPLHF. The CDR3 DNA reads as TGTGCCAGCAGTGTACTGGACAGGCATAATTCACCCCTCCACTTT.

This clonotype was observed a few times. V and J are TRBV20-1 and TRBJ2-5, with 7 positions matching TRBD1. This CDR3 has 13 residues. V was pared by 2 bases and J by 4 bases, with 4 bases of the junction left unmatched. Germline lookup yields CDR1 DFQATT and CDR2 SNEGSKA (reference sequence). In DNA, the CDR3 is TGCAGTGCTAGAAAAGGGGGCGCAGAGACCCAGTACTTC. Translated, it gives CSARKGGAETQYF.

This clonotype showed up just a few times. The gene calls are TRBV20-1 and TRBJ2-7; 10 bases are shared with TRBD1. After removal of 5 bases from V and 3 bases from J, the junction contained 4 bases not matched to a gene. The CDR3 runs 13 residues. Germline CDR1 is DFQATT and CDR2 is SNEGSKA (reference sequence). DNA of the CDR3: TGCAGTGCTTTTCGGACAGGGGGCTACGAGCAGTACTTC. It yields the protein CSAFRTGGYEQYF.

This clonotype was picked up a small number of times. The J gene is TRBJ1-1, the V gene TRBV27; a weak D match, TRBD1 (5 bases). Germline-derived CDR1 and CDR2 are MNHEY and SMNVEV (reference sequence). CDR3 length: 15 residues. Trimming removed 2 bases from V and 1 base from J, with 11 bases in between. The CDR3 sequence is CASSLGAVGNTEAFF. CDR3 sequence (DNA): TGTGCCAGCAGTTTAGGGGCGGTGGGGAACACTGAAGCTTTCTTT.

There are many counts of this clonotype. V and J are TRBV13 and TRBJ2-7; TRBD1 matches 7 bases. V shed 4 bases, J shed 0 bases, and the junction held 9 bases outside the gene matches. This CDR3 is 16 amino acids long. Germline CDR1 PRHDT, CDR2 FYEKMQ (reference sequence). In DNA, the CDR3 is TGTGCCAGCAGCTCCACCGCCGGGACAGTCTCCTACGAGCAGTACTTC. Translating it yields CASSSTAGTVSYEQYF.

This clonotype was seen only a few times. V and J are TRBV4-1 and TRBJ2-1; weak D call: TRBD2 (7 bases). The CDR3 has 18 residues. Germline V gene data show CDR1 as MGHRA and CDR2 as YSYEKL. V was shortened by 1 base and J by 1 base, with 17 bases between the two germline ends. The CDR3 is CASSQGGREFLSYNEQFF. The CDR3, as DNA: TGCGCCAGCAGCCAAGGGGGGCGGGAGTTTCTGTCCTACAATGAGCAGTTCTTC.

V gene TRBV29-1 combines with J gene TRBJ1-4; 9 bases map to TRBD1. The ends lost 4 bases at V and 8 bases at J; junction bases unmatched: 5. This CDR3 has 13 amino acids. Germline V lookup: CDR1 SQVTM, CDR2 ANQGSEA. CDR3 loop: CSVGTGAFEKLFF. For the CDR3, the DNA is TGCAGCGTTGGGACAGGGGCATTCGAAAAACTGTTTTTT.

This clonotype has only a few counts. This chain connects TRBV5-1 to TRBJ2-7; D gene uncertain. Trimming stripped 0 bases from V and 7 bases from J, with 11 bases between. Germline CDR1 SGHRS, CDR2 YFSETQ. The CDR3 is 13 residues long. As DNA, the CDR3 is TGCGCCAGCAGCTTGGCTCCGGATCGGGAGCAGTACTTC. Protein sequence: CASSLAPDREQYF.

This clonotype was found once. The chain joins TRBV27 to TRBJ2-4; TRBD2 matches 8 bases. The assigned J gene may be wrong: the sequence end matches TRBJ2-7 better. This CDR3 has 14 amino acids. The germline gives CDR1 MNHEY, CDR2 SMNVEV (reference sequence). The CDR3 region is CASLPGLEGYEQYF. CDR3 DNA sequence: TGTGCCAGCCTCCCGGGACTAGAGGGTTACGAGCAGTACTTC.

This clonotype turned up a few times. The V and J genes are TRBV28 and TRBJ2-1; 7 bases map to TRBD1. Germline V lookup: CDR1 MDHEN, CDR2 SYDVKM. This CDR3 is built from 14 residues. Losses at the gene ends were 6 bases for V and 6 bases for J; bases not matched to a gene: 8. The CDR3 bases are TGTGCCAGCAGCTCTCCGGGACAGCTCAATGAGCAGTTCTTC. Translation: CASSSPGQLNEQFF.